This T cell receptor (beta chain) appears in the sequencing data of a study of blood T cell repertoires in COVID-19 (dated by TCRdb to 2018 to 2020). At the level of the whole study: Samples covering the acute and convalescent phases of COVID-19 were provided by collaborators in the United States, Italy and Spain. The material from the prospective study consisted of cDNA or gDNA derived from T cells, B-cell-depleted T cells, or PBMCs. Subjects who had been exposed to COVID-19, were actively infected with it, or had recovered from it provided the deeply sampled blood TCRbeta repertoires that made up the dataset. The repertoires were made available in a free public database intended to serve as a resource for research on the immune response to SARS-CoV-2. The samples were drawn from two sources: the first 160 participants of the ongoing ImmuneRACE study, and 1,000 to 1,500 subjects contributed by 6 global collaborators. Nearly every sample came with metadata listing a de-identified subject ID, COVID-19 status, age in years and sex. Where available, HLA class I and class II types were obtained from metadata supplied by the sample provider rather than from assay-based typing.

This clone was observed once. Its antigen remains unidentified. No clone much larger than this one lies a single base away; base qualities are absent. Results the study describes overall, beyond this receptor: Clinical and demographic metadata were provided uncurated, with the amount varying by source and participant.

According to the germline V gene, CDR1 reads SGHDT and CDR2 reads YYEEEE. Trimming removed 2 bases from V and 6 bases from J; the gene matches leave 15 bases unexplained. The CDR3 goes from the cysteine to the phenylalanine over 17 residues. Just the 51-base CDR3 DNA is kept, in frame starting at base 1. Enrolling through a virtual design, the prospective study's participants ranged in age from roughly 18 to 95 years and lived across approximately 25 United States geographic areas. To assign participants to cohorts, the prospective study relied on clinical history that participants themselves reported in a screening survey and a study questionnaire. For ImmuneRACE Cohort 3, a participant was defined as recovered based on two consecutive negative NP/OP PCR tests, clearance by a healthcare professional, or resolution of symptoms. In the prospective study, mobile phlebotomists collected whole blood, serum and a nasopharyngeal or oropharyngeal swab from each participant. Prospective study participants could optionally give additional blood draws and questionnaires over a 2-month period. Before DNA extraction, blood samples from the prospective study were shipped at room temperature or frozen.

TCRbeta CDR3 regions were amplified from genomic DNA by means of the immunoSEQ Assay, a bias-controlled multiplex PCR. The authors' pipeline ran thus. The number of nucleated cells in each sample was estimated by amplification of reference gene primers within the assay. To quantify the absolute abundance of each unique TCRbeta CDR3 rearrangement, sequence reads were collapsed and filtered. Productive Simpson clonality was computed per sample as the square root of Simpson's diversity index over productive rearrangements. Held by TCRdb, this immuneACCESS table contains in-frame sequences only and omits some clones. Under half of the omission traces to an unresolved V gene where checked; the cause of the rest is unknown. V, J and clone size reflect that table, while D and trimming were determined from the DNA. The sample table contains 190,000 or so clones; only one count was recorded for 84% of them. In total, the top ten clones hold around 7.5% of the sample.

Material for sequencing was PBMCs or T cells enriched from blood (not recorded which). This TCR came from a man in his forties who had recovered from COVID-19. Recombination linked TRBV5-6 to TRBJ1-2; 8 nucleotides in the junction match TRBD1. The DNA sequence is given as TGTGCCAGCAGCTTTGGACAGGGTCTTAGCTTGGGGAATGGCTACACCTTC. It specifies CASSFGQGLSLGNGYTF.